This T cell receptor (beta chain) was recorded in a study of cytomegalovirus exposure and HLA in healthy donors. At the level of the study: Among the roughly 370 genotyped donors, 81% were placed in the Caucasian-associated ancestry cluster.

General observations from the study: In a later analysis, compared with equally common non-associated chains, HLA-associated beta chains were more expanded.

To note about this clone: What it binds is unknown.

The PCR had 60 Vbeta and 13 Jbeta primers. Here immunoSEQ multiplex PCR was the method, and the copy in TCRdb shows in-frame clones only, minus some. The sample lists 100,000 to 150,000 clones, more than 70% occurring once. Sequences were obtained from PBMCs. The source is a woman aged 55-69 years in good health and CMV-seronegative.

DNA for the CDR3: TGTGCCAGTAGTAATCCGGGGACACCGAGGGGTGATGGCTACACCTTC. Its protein is CASSNPGTPRGDGYTF. The J gene is TRBJ1-2, the V gene TRBV19; tentative D call: TRBD1 (6 bases). The CDR3 is 16 amino acids. CDR1 and CDR2 (germline): LNHDA, SQIVND (reference sequence). The V and J ends lost 4 bases and 6 bases respectively, with 21 bases between them.